The 17 T cell receptor beta chains in this list originate from one sample, sequenced in a study of Ad26.COV2.S vaccination and SARS-CoV-2 variants. Profiling relied on immunoSEQ multiplex PCR, and the TCRdb table lists in-frame clones only, not all of them. The data hold more than 350,000 clones, with 75% to 95% observed a single time. The treatment is: some 20 received Ad26.COV2.S at low or high dose, single or two shots; roughly five received placebo; per-sample allocation not given. All samples were drawn on day 63, counting from the first vaccine or placebo injection. The input for sequencing was peripheral blood, taken in a trial of Ad26.COV2.S vaccine versus placebo. These receptors were taken from a person between 18 and 60 years old who received the Ad26.COV2.S COVID-19 vaccine or a placebo.

This chain links TRBV6-5 with TRBJ2-1; 9 nucleotides align to TRBD2. The CDR3 extends over 14 amino acids. Germline trimming cut 5 bases from V and 2 bases from J; bases unmatched to any gene: 1. In germline, CDR1 is MNHEY, CDR2 SVGAGI. DNA of the CDR3: TGTGCCAGCAGTATAGCGGGAGCCTACAATGAGCAGTTCTTC. It codes for CASSIAGAYNEQFF.

This rearrangement joins TRBV19 to TRBJ1-3; D uncertain. Trimming shortened V by 0 bases and J by 8 bases, and 14 bases separated the two germline ends. Germline V CDR1 and CDR2: LNHDA, SQIVND (reference sequence). The CDR3 has 15 amino acids. This chain's CDR3 is CASSIDSFGSDTIYF. Here the CDR3 DNA reads TGTGCCAGTAGTATAGATTCTTTCGGGAGTGACACCATATATTTT.

The genes are TRBV5-4 and TRBJ2-1; 11 bases agree with TRBD2. The germline V gene has CDR1 SGHNT and CDR2 YYREEE (reference sequence). The CDR3 covers 14 residues. Trimming took 0 bases from V and 7 from J; bases not matched to a gene: 0. The CDR3 reads CASSLGTSGNEQFF. CDR3 coding DNA: TGTGCCAGCAGCTTGGGGACTAGCGGGAATGAGCAGTTCTTC. The entire variable domain, with the rest obtained from reference TRBV5-4 and TRBJ2-1, is as follows: ETGVTQSPTHLIKTRGQQVTLRCSSQSGHNTVSWYQQALGQGPQFIFQYYREEENGRGNFPPRFSGLQFPNYSSELNVNALELDDSALYLCASSLGTSGNEQFFGPGTRLTVL.

The chain uses TRBV28 and TRBJ2-3; 9 nucleotides match TRBD1. Germline-derived CDR1 and CDR2 are MDHEN and SYDVKM. The CDR3 contains 14 residues. Trimming took 6 bases from V and 0 from J; bases not matched to a gene: 1. The CDR3 spells CASRGQGSTDTQYF. CDR3 nucleotides: TGTGCCAGCAGGGGACAGGGTAGCACAGATACGCAGTATTTT.

The chain is built from TRBV5-1 and TRBJ2-3; 9 nucleotides agree with TRBD1. Germline CDR1 and CDR2: SGHRS and YFSETQ. This CDR3 region has 15 residues. With V trimmed by 1 base and J by 5 bases, 5 bases remained unmatched. CDR3 amino acids: CASSLKQGARDTQYF. As DNA, the CDR3 is TGCGCCAGCAGCTTGAAACAGGGGGCAAGAGATACGCAGTATTTT.

This chain uses TRBV10-1 with TRBJ2-3; 10 nucleotides align to TRBD2. V was clipped by 6 bases and J by 5 bases; unmatched bases: 5. CDR1 is WNHNN and CDR2 is SYGVQD in the germline V gene (reference sequence). The CDR3 is made up of 14 amino acids. The CDR3 DNA follows: TGCGCCAGCAGCATAGCGGGAGGTGGAGATACGCAGTATTTT. Translation gives CASSIAGGGDTQYF.

The genes are TRBV7-2 and TRBJ2-1, with 11 positions matching TRBD2. The germline V gene has CDR1 SGHTA and CDR2 FQGNSA. The CDR3 totals 15 residues. J was trimmed by 8 bases and V by 4 bases; bases with no gene match: 7. The CDR3 sequence: CASSSRTSGYDEQFF. The CDR3 bases are TGTGCCAGCAGCTCCCGGACTAGCGGGTATGATGAGCAGTTCTTC.

The rearrangement joins TRBV6-5 to TRBJ2-1; a possible D gene is TRBD2 (5 bases). CDR3 length: 15 amino acids. Trimming stripped 2 bases from V and 7 bases from J, with 15 bases between. Germline-derived CDR1 and CDR2 are MNHEY and SVGAGI. The CDR3 region has the DNA TGTGCCAGCAGTTACGGGCTAGCCCGAATAAATGAGCAGTTCTTC. Translated: CASSYGLARINEQFF.

V gene TRBV9 combines with J gene TRBJ2-2, with TRBD2 matching over 9 bases. The CDR3 contains 17 residues. J was trimmed by 7 bases and V by 3 bases; bases with no gene match: 13. The germline gives CDR1 SGDLS, CDR2 YYNGEE. The chain's CDR3 is CASSATLAGGPSGELFF. The CDR3 DNA is TGTGCCAGCAGCGCCACGCTGGCGGGAGGGCCAAGCGGGGAGCTGTTTTTT.

This rearrangement joins TRBV6-1 to TRBJ1-4; D is undetermined. The V and J ends lost 1 base and 3 bases respectively, with 12 bases between them. This CDR3 has 16 residues. Germline loops: CDR1 MNHNS, CDR2 SASEGT. CDR3 region: CASSEGWVRPNEKLFF. CDR3 DNA sequence: TGTGCCAGCAGTGAAGGGTGGGTCAGACCTAATGAAAAACTGTTTTTT.

The V gene is TRBV5-4, the J gene TRBJ2-1, with 13 bases fitting TRBD2. The CDR3 extends over 17 amino acids. Germline lookup yields CDR1 SGHNT and CDR2 YYREEE (reference sequence). The V segment lost 5 bases and the J segment 7 bases; nucleotides outside the gene matches: 12. The CDR3 bases are TGTGCCAGCAGTCCCAGGGGGGGGACTAGCGGGAAGAATGAGCAGTTCTTC. Translation: CASSPRGGTSGKNEQFF.

The V and J genes are TRBV6-1 and TRBJ2-7; 7 bases line up with TRBD1. The germline V gene has CDR1 MNHNS and CDR2 SASEGT. The CDR3 is 15 residues long. The trim removed 5 bases at V and 2 bases at J, leaving 9 bases unmatched. CDR3 sequence reads: CASSSIGQEPYEQYF. DNA of the CDR3: TGTGCCAGCAGTTCCATCGGACAGGAACCCTACGAGCAGTACTTC.

This chain uses TRBV7-9 with TRBJ2-1; 10 nucleotides agree with TRBD1. Unmatched junction bases numbered 12, after V lost 7 bases and J lost 9 bases. CDR1 and CDR2 from the germline V gene are SEHNR and FQNEAQ (reference sequence). The CDR3 totals 15 residues. CDR3 bases: TGTGCCAGCACCGAGGGACAGGGGCCTTCTTTTGAGCAGTTCTTC. Its translation is CASTEGQGPSFEQFF.

This chain connects TRBV10-3 to TRBJ1-1; no definite D call. Germline V gene sequence: CDR1 ENHRY, CDR2 SYGVKD. This CDR3 contains 16 residues. V gave up 0 bases and J gave up 0 bases, with 11 bases separating them. The chain's CDR3 is CAISESGQAVNTEAFF. The CDR3 bases are TGTGCCATCAGTGAGTCAGGCCAGGCGGTGAACACTGAAGCTTTCTTT.

The chain carries TRBV11-3 and TRBJ2-5; 11 nucleotides match TRBD2. V shed 2 bases, J shed 3 bases, and the junction held 14 bases outside the gene matches. Germline CDR1 is SGHNT and CDR2 is YENEEA. The CDR3 is made up of 19 amino acids. CDR3 sequence reads: CASSLFDTPTSGDEETQYF. CDR3 nucleotide sequence: TGTGCCAGCAGCTTATTTGATACGCCGACTAGCGGGGACGAAGAGACCCAGTACTTC.

This chain uses TRBV7-2 with TRBJ2-1, with D perhaps matching TRBD1 (5 bases). V dropped 1 base and J dropped 3 bases, with 16 bases sitting between them. Germline V gene data show CDR1 as SGHTA and CDR2 as FQGNSA. CDR3 length: 17 amino acids. CDR3 DNA: TGTGCCAGCAGCTTAGACATCGGACAAACTCTCTACAATGAGCAGTTCTTC. Translating gives CASSLDIGQTLYNEQFF.

This chain joins TRBV30 and TRBJ1-1; the D is unclear. The CDR3 is 14 amino acids. In germline, CDR1 is GTSNPN, CDR2 SVGIG (reference sequence). Trimming left V 0 bases short and J 5 bases short, with 13 bases between. The CDR3 sequence: CAWSVDGIRTEAFF. The DNA of the CDR3 is TGTGCCTGGAGTGTGGACGGGATCAGGACTGAAGCTTTCTTT.